A selection of T cell receptor beta chains follows, all from one sample in a study of T cells in Graves' hyperthyroidism and ophthalmopathy. In TCRdb, the multiplex PCR reads were re-called with MiXCR into one record per CDR3 protein. Among under 350,000 distinct CDR3 sequences, about 17% were seen once, and the ten largest hold roughly 53%. The sequenced sample was blood. These TCRs come from a woman in her sixties or seventies with Graves' ophthalmopathy. Both conserved end residues are part of each CDR3. Expanded clones get a size class; other rows say once, few or many, or leave the size out.

J: TRBJ1-5
size: many
V: TRBV11-2
CDR3: CASSLTQGNQPQHF

J: TRBJ2-7
size: many
V: TRBV5-1
CDR3: CASSGGVYPNYEQYF

J: TRBJ1-2
size: -
V: TRBV7-2
CDR3: CASSGRTGDGYTF

J: TRBJ2-7
size: many
V: TRBV5-1
CDR3: CASRRDNYEQYF

J: TRBJ2-5
size: many
V: TRBV7-2
CDR3: CASSLFQGGETQYF

J: TRBJ2-3
size: -
V: TRBV6-1
CDR3: CASLWQKADTQYF

J: TRBJ2-3
size: few
V: TRBV19
CDR3: CASIPSETDTQYF

J: TRBJ1-1
size: many
V: TRBV20-1
CDR3: CSAEQPPSEAFF

J: TRBJ2-5
size: -
V: TRBV20-1
CDR3: CSASRDTHQETQYF

J: TRBJ2-2
size: -
V: TRBV2
CDR3: CASVYGLNTGELFF

J: TRBJ1-1
size: -
V: TRBV10-3
CDR3: CAISASRLNTEAFF

J: TRBJ1-2
size: many
V: TRBV6-2/TRBV6-3
CDR3: CASSYRARYGYTF

J: TRBJ1-5
size: -
V: TRBV5-1
CDR3: CAGSLRGDQPQHF

J: TRBJ1-1
size: many
V: TRBV7-2
CDR3: CASSPGLGTGMRTEAFF

J: TRBJ2-1
size: many
V: TRBV28
CDR3: CASSLVAGVEQFF

J: TRBJ2-7
size: many
V: TRBV20-1
CDR3: CSASGGTSLYEQYF

J: TRBJ1-5
size: -
V: TRBV25-1
CDR3: CASSASTGGFGGNQPQHF

J: TRBJ1-4
size: few
V: TRBV6-4
CDR3: CARLPRFSTNEKLFF

J: TRBJ1-4
size: many
V: TRBV18
CDR3: CASSPPGRTNEKLFF

J: TRBJ1-1
size: -
V: TRBV6-2/TRBV6-3
CDR3: CASVYGTGAPMNTEAFF

J: TRBJ2-1
size: many
V: TRBV7-2
CDR3: CASSWRGLAGVEQFF

J: TRBJ2-7
size: many
V: TRBV3-1
CDR3: CASSPGAGEYEQYF

J: TRBJ1-3
size: many
V: TRBV11-2
CDR3: CASSLAPQGVSGNTIYF